The present TCR beta chain was sequenced within a study of T cells in Graves' hyperthyroidism and ophthalmopathy. Study-level findings and limits: Peripheral blood also featured most of the thyroid clonotypes expanded above 0.001. For ophthalmopathy, model prediction preceded onset by a median about 6 months. A 13 V-J model separated ophthalmopathy from stable hyperthyroidism.

Notes on this clonotype: Antigen specificity is unknown.

The investigators amplified TCR beta CDR3 regions from RNA transcripts. TCR CDR3 regions were first amplified by RT-PCR with HTBI primers. TCRdb reprocessed the multiplex PCR reads with MiXCR, giving one entry per CDR3 protein. Found here are under 350,000 distinct CDR3 sequences, more than 15% of them singletons; the top ten hold just over 55%. Germline V gene sequence: CDR1 DFQATT, CDR2 SNEGSKA (reference sequence). The CDR3 spans 13 residues. Between the trimmed V and J ends, which lost 3 bases and 2 bases, there was a span of 11 bases. The PBMCs were taken from approximately 9 ml of fresh peripheral blood.

The clonotype comes from a woman aged 55-70 years with Graves' ophthalmopathy. The gene calls are TRBV20-1 and TRBJ2-7; no clear D. What was sequenced was blood. CDR3 protein: CSASSSPAYEQYF. CDR3 coding DNA: TGCAGTGCTAGTTCGTCACCTGCCTACGAGCAGTACTTC.